Included here is one TCR beta chain sequence, with context. Antigen: not known. With 60 Vbeta and 13 Jbeta primers, the PCR was carried out. Only in-frame clones appear in the TCRdb table, and some are missing; sequencing was by immunoSEQ multiplex PCR. The sample lists about 160,000 clones, about 76% occurring once. These data belong to a study of cytomegalovirus exposure and HLA in healthy donors. Study findings and constraints: In vitro assays verified that a few CMV-associated chains recognized CMV antigens specifically.

Per germline, CDR1 SGDLS and CDR2 YYNGEE. V was clipped by 0 bases and J by 1 base, with 7 bases between them. CDR3 length: 14 residues. The TCR was taken from a female donor in good health and CMV-seronegative. This chain uses TRBV9 with TRBJ1-1; D is ambiguous. The sequenced material came from PBMCs. As DNA, the CDR3 is TGTGCCAGCAGCGTAGGGGCCGCGAACACTGAAGCTTTCTTT. Protein sequence: CASSVGAANTEAFF.